This TCR beta chain was profiled in a study of T cell repertoires in cytomegalovirus infection. Study background: Selected CMV epitopes included recently identified HLA-C-restricted ones as well as well-studied HLA-B-restricted ones. Carrying CMV and the relevant HLA type showed in public TCR beta signatures. Study-level results: HLA-C-restricted, CMV-specific TCR beta clonotypes were dominant ex vivo. Summed frequency of public TCR beta families distinguished CMV carriers with the relevant HLA.

Turning to this clonotype: Its antigen is still unknown.

TCRdb used MiXCR to reprocess the reads, holding one entry per CDR3 protein. The table has hundreds of thousands of distinct CDR3 sequences, about 33% seen once. In germline, CDR1 is SGHVT, CDR2 SQSDAQ. The ends lost 2 bases at V and 0 bases at J; junction bases unmatched: 4. The CDR3 has 17 amino acids. Source: cultured PBMCs, taken from culture after CMV antigen stimulation. The source is a human donor in good health (CMV status not recorded). Some clones in this sample may be carry-over from other donors' samples. The chain links TRBV7-4 to TRBJ2-3; the match to TRBD2 covers 11 bases. CDR3 sequence reads: CASSLKTSGTSTDTQYF. Here the CDR3 DNA reads TGTGCCAGCAGCTTAAAGACTAGCGGGACTAGCACAGATACGCAGTATTTT.